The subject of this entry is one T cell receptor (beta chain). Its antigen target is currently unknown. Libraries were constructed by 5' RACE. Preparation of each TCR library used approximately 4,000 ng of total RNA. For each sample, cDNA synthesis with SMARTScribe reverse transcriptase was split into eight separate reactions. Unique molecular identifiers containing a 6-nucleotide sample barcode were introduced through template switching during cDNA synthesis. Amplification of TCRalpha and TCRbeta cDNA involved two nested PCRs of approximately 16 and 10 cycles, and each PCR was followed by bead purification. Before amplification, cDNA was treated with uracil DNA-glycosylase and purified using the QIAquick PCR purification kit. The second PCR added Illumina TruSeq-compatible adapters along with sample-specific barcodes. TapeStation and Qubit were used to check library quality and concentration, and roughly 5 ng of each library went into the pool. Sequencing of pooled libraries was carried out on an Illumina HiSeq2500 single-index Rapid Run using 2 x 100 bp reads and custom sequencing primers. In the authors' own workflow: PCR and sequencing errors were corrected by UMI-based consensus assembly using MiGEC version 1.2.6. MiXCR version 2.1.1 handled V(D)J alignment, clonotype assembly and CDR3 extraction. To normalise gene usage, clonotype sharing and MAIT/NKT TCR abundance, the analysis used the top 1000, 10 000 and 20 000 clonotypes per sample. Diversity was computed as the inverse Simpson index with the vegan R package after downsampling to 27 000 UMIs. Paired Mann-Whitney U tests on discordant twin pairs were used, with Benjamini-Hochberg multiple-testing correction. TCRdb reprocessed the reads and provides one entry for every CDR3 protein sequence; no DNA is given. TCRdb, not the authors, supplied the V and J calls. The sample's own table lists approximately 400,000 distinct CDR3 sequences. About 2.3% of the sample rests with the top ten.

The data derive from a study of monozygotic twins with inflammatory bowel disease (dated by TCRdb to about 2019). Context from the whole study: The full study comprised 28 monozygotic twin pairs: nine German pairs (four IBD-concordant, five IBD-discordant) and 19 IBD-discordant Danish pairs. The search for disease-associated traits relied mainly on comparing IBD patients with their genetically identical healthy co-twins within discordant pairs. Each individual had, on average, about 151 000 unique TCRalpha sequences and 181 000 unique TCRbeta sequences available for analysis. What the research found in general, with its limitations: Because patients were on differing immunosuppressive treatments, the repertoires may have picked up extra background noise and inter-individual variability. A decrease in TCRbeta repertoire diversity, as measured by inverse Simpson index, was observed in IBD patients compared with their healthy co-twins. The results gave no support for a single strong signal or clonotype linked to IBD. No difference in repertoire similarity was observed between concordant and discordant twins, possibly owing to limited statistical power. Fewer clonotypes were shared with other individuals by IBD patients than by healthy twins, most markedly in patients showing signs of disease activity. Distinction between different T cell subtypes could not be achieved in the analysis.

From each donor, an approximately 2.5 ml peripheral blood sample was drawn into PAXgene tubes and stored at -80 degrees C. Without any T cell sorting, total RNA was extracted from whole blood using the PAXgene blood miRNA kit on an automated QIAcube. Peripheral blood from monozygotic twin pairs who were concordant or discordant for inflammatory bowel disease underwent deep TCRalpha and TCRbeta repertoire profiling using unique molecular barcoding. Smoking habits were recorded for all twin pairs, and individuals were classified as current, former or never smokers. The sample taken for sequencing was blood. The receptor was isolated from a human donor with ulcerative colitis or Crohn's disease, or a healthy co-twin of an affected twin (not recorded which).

The CDR3 amino acid sequence is: CASSYLTQREGPDTQYF. The V gene is TRBV6-2 or TRBV6-3 and the J gene is TRBJ2-3; TCRdb's D call, TRBD2, is unchecked because there is no DNA. From the cysteine up to the phenylalanine, the CDR3 has a length of 17 residues. No DNA accompanies this entry. CDR1 MNHEY and CDR2 SVGEGT are derived from the germline V gene.